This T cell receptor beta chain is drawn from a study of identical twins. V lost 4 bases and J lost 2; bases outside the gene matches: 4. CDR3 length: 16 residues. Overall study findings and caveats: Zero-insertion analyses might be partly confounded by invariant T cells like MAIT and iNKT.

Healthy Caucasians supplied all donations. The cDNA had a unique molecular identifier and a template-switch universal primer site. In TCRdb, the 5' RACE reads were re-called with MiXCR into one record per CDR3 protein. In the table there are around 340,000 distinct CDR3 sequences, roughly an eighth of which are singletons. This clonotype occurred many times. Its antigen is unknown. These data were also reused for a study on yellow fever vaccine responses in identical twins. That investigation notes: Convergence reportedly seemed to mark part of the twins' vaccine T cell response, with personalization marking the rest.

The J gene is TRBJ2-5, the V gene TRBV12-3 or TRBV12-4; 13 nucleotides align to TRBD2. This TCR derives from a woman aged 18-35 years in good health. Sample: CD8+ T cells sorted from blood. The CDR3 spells CASSSLAGGRQETQYF. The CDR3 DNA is TGTGCCAGCAGTTCACTAGCGGGGGGGCGTCAAGAGACCCAGTACTTC.